This TCR beta chain stems from a study of blood T cell repertoires in COVID-19. Study at large: Collection of acute and convalescent COVID-19 samples took place in the United States, Italy and Spain. T cells, B-cell-depleted T cells, or PBMCs supplied cDNA or gDNA.

Germline CDR1 reads LNHDA; CDR2 reads SQIVND (reference sequence). The CDR3 runs 15 residues. Trimming removed 2 bases from V and 5 bases from J, with 15 bases in between. Original data processing: Amplification of reference gene primers provided the estimated nucleated cell counts. This table comes from immunoSEQ multiplex PCR, and its TCRdb copy is limited to in-frame clones, with some not included. V, J and clone size are taken as reported in that table, and D and trimming were inferred from the DNA itself. Among more than 35,000 clones listed, around 85% were seen once. This receptor was taken from a man aged 70 or older with acute or convalescent COVID-19. Sequenced: peripheral blood. The chain recombines TRBV19 with TRBJ1-1; D call uncertain. As DNA, the CDR3 is TGTGCCAGTAGTATACCTGCGCGGGTAGGTACTGAAGCTTTCTTT. This gives the protein CASSIPARVGTEAFF.